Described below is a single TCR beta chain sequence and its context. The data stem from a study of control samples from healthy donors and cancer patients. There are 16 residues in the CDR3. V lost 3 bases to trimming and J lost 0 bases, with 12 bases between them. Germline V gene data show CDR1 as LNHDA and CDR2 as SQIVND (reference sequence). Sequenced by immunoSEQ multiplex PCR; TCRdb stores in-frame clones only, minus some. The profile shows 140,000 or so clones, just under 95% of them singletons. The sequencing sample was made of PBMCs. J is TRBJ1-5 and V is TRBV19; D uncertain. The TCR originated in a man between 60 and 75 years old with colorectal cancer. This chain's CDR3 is CASSIEKGYSNQPQHF. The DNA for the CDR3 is TGTGCCAGTAGTATTGAAAAAGGGTATAGCAATCAGCCCCAGCATTTT.